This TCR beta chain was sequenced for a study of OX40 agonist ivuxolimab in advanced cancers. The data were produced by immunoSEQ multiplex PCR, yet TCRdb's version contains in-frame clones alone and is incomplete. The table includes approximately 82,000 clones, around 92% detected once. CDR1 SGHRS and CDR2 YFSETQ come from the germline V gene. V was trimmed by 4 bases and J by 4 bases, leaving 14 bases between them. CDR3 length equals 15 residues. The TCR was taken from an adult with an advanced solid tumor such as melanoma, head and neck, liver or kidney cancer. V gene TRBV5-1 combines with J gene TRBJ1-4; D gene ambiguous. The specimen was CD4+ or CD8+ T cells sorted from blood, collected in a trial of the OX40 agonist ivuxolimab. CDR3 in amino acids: CASSPGTDNNEKLFF. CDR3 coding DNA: TGCGCCAGCAGCCCCGGTACAGACAATAATGAAAAACTGTTTTTT.